This TCR beta chain derives from a study of cytomegalovirus exposure and HLA in healthy donors. The study's findings and limits: Researchers catalogued 150 or so TCR beta chains as cytomegalovirus-associated.

Assay used: immunoSEQ multiplex PCR; TCRdb lists only in-frame clones, some missing. The data show over 120,000 clones, over 90% seen once. This clone was counted between two and nine times. Its cognate antigen is unknown. The same CDR3 is also encoded by other DNA sequences in this sample. Between the trimmed V and J ends, which lost 2 bases and 0 bases, there was a span of 4 bases. CDR1 is SGDLS, CDR2 YYNGEE, per germline. This CDR3 spans 13 amino acids. This chain uses TRBV9 with TRBJ2-3; D uncertain. The receptor was derived from a man aged 18 to 30 in good health and CMV-seropositive. Sequencing input: PBMCs. The CDR3 is CASSVTSTDTQYF. CDR3 nucleotides: TGTGCCAGCAGCGTCACTAGCACAGATACGCAGTATTTT.